Listed below are T cell receptor beta chains from one sample, sequenced in a study of cytomegalovirus exposure and HLA in healthy donors. Libraries were prepared by immunoSEQ multiplex PCR; TCRdb keeps only in-frame clonotypes and omits some of them. The table records about 150,000 clones, about 86% of them present only once. Sequences were obtained from PBMCs. The receptors come from a human donor in good health. Both conserved end residues are part of each CDR3. The order of the fields is CDR3 DNA, CDR3 protein, D gene, CDR3 length, J gene, clone size, V gene. D genes are given only for firm matches. Size tells how often a clone was seen (once, few, many) or the class of an expanded clone, and some rows leave it out.

TGTGCCAGCTCTAGCGGACAGGGAGGTATTGAAGCTTTCTTT	CASSSGQGGIEAFF	TRBD1	14	TRBJ1-1	NA	TRBV18
TGTGCCACCGCTCCGGGACTAGCGGGGGTTTCTCTCACAGATACGCAGTATTTT	CATAPGLAGVSLTDTQYF	TRBD2	18	TRBJ2-3	NA	TRBV5-4
TGTGCAAGTCGCTTAATTCCGGACAGAAACCATAGCAATCAGCCCCAGCATTTT	CASRLIPDRNHSNQPQHF	NA	18	TRBJ1-5	NA	TRBV12-2
TGTGCCAGCAGTTTCTACGGGACAGGCAATCAGCCCCAGCATTTT	CASSFYGTGNQPQHF	TRBD1	15	TRBJ1-5	NA	TRBV27
TGCGCCAGCAGCTTGGGGCTAGGACAGGGTTTAACTGAAGCTTTCTTT	CASSLGLGQGLTEAFF	TRBD1	16	TRBJ1-1	NA	TRBV5-1
TGTGCCTGGAGGGAGGACAGGGCGGTCTCTGGAAACACCATATATTTT	CAWREDRAVSGNTIYF	TRBD1	16	TRBJ1-3	once	TRBV30
TGTGCCAGCTCACCTGGACAGGGTCATGGGTATGGCTACACCTTC	CASSPGQGHGYGYTF	TRBD1	15	TRBJ1-2	NA	TRBV18
TGTGCCAGCAGTTTTAGCGGGAGGGCCTCCGAGCAGTACTTC	CASSFSGRASEQYF	TRBD2	14	TRBJ2-7	NA	TRBV27
TGTGCCAGCAGGGACAACAATGAGCAGTTCTTC	CASRDNNEQFF	NA	11	TRBJ2-1	NA	TRBV2
TGTGCCAGTAGTTCTGAGACCCAGGAGGTCAATGAGCAGTTCTTC	CASSSETQEVNEQFF	NA	15	TRBJ2-1	NA	TRBV19
TGCGCCAGCAAAAGGGACTCTTACAATGAGCAGTTCTTC	CASKRDSYNEQFF	NA	13	TRBJ2-1	NA	TRBV5-1
TGTGCCTGGAGTGAACAGGCCAATGAAAAACTGTTTTTT	CAWSEQANEKLFF	NA	13	TRBJ1-4	NA	TRBV30
TGTGCCAGCCGGGTGTTCTACGGCTACACCTTC	CASRVFYGYTF	NA	11	TRBJ1-2	few	TRBV2
TGTGCCAGCAGTTACTCAAGGGACAGGAGCTCCTACGAGCAGTACTTC	CASSYSRDRSSYEQYF	TRBD1	16	TRBJ2-7	NA	TRBV6-6
TGTGCCAGCTCACCAAGTTCAGGGAATGAAAAACTGTTTTTT	CASSPSSGNEKLFF	NA	14	TRBJ1-4	NA	TRBV18
TGTGCCAGCAGCTTAGTATGGCTGACAGGGGAACGCTACGAGCAGTACTTC	CASSLVWLTGERYEQYF	TRBD1	17	TRBJ2-7	NA	TRBV7-2
TGTGCCAGCAGTTTCTCCCGGGACAGGGGCACAGATACGCAGTATTTT	CASSFSRDRGTDTQYF	TRBD1	16	TRBJ2-3	NA	TRBV27
TGTGCCAGCAGTTACACCGGGACAGGGGGTGGGGAGCTGTTTTTT	CASSYTGTGGGELFF	TRBD1	15	TRBJ2-2	NA	TRBV6-6
TGTGCCAGCTCTCCAGCCCGAGGACTAGCTTACGCCGGGGAGCTGTTTTTT	CASSPARGLAYAGELFF	TRBD2	17	TRBJ2-2	NA	TRBV18
TGTGCCAGCCGGCCAGGGCAGCCCTATCAGCCCCAGCATTTT	CASRPGQPYQPQHF	NA	14	TRBJ1-5	NA	TRBV6-6
TGTGCCAGCAGAACGGACAGGGGGAACACTGAAGCTTTCTTT	CASRTDRGNTEAFF	TRBD1	14	TRBJ1-1	NA	TRBV6-5
TGTGCCAGCAGCAGCCTGACTAGCCGCATGTCCACAGATACGCAGTATTTT	CASSSLTSRMSTDTQYF	TRBD2	17	TRBJ2-3	NA	TRBV13
TGTGCCAGCTCGCGAACAGGGTCGGGCAATCAGCCCCAGCATTTT	CASSRTGSGNQPQHF	NA	15	TRBJ1-5	NA	TRBV18
TGTGCCAGCAGCGTCGGGCGGGTCACAGATACGCAGTATTTT	CASSVGRVTDTQYF	NA	14	TRBJ2-3	NA	TRBV9
TGTGCCAGCAGCGCAGGACTAGCGGGAGGGGAGCAGTACTTC	CASSAGLAGGEQYF	TRBD2	14	TRBJ2-7	NA	TRBV7-2
TGTGCCAGCTCACCGAAGGACAGGGACTACGAGCAGTACTTC	CASSPKDRDYEQYF	TRBD1	14	TRBJ2-7	NA	TRBV18
TGTGCCAGCAGCACGGGACGACTAGCGGAACACAATGAGCAGTTCTTC	CASSTGRLAEHNEQFF	TRBD2	16	TRBJ2-1	once	TRBV5-6
TGTGCCAGCAGTCCGAAAGGGGTGAGCTCCTACGAGCAGTACTTC	CASSPKGVSSYEQYF	NA	15	TRBJ2-7	NA	TRBV28
TGCAGCGCTGTCACAGATCGTCATCAGCCCCAGCATTTT	CSAVTDRHQPQHF	NA	13	TRBJ1-5	NA	TRBV29-1
TGTGCCAGCAGCAACGACAGGGGGAATTCACCCCTCCACTTT	CASSNDRGNSPLHF	TRBD1	14	TRBJ1-6	NA	TRBV6-5
TGTGCCAGCAGTTTAAGGTTCGGGGCGACTAGCGGGAGGGGTTATCAAGAGACCCAGTACTTC	CASSLRFGATSGRGYQETQYF	TRBD2	21	TRBJ2-5	NA	TRBV27
TGTGCCAGCAGTTCCTTCTACGAGCAGTACTTC	CASSSFYEQYF	NA	11	TRBJ2-7	NA	TRBV28
TGTGCCAGCAACAGGGAGAACTATGGCTACACCTTC	CASNRENYGYTF	NA	12	TRBJ1-2	NA	TRBV6-1
TGTGCCAGCACCATCCTACAGGGAAACTATGGCTACACCTTC	CASTILQGNYGYTF	NA	14	TRBJ1-2	NA	TRBV28
TGTGCCAGCAGTCGGGACACCCTCTCCGCTAGCACAGATACGCAGTATTTT	CASSRDTLSASTDTQYF	NA	17	TRBJ2-3	NA	TRBV5-4
TGTGCCAGCTCCCCAGCGGGGAATGAGCAGTTCTTC	CASSPAGNEQFF	TRBD2	12	TRBJ2-1	NA	TRBV18
TGTGCCAGCAGTCGACAGGGAAGGGGTCAGCCCCAGCATTTT	CASSRQGRGQPQHF	TRBD1	14	TRBJ1-5	NA	TRBV28
TGTGCCAGCACCGGGGGGTATCAGCCCCAGCATTTT	CASTGGYQPQHF	NA	12	TRBJ1-5	NA	TRBV6-1
TGCAGCGTTGAAGTGGGGGCAAATCAGCCCCAGCATTTT	CSVEVGANQPQHF	NA	13	TRBJ1-5	NA	TRBV29-1
TGTGCCAGCAGTTTGTTAGGGGGCCTCACCTACGAGCAGTACTTC	CASSLLGGLTYEQYF	TRBD1	15	TRBJ2-7	once	TRBV7-8
TGTGCCAGCAGTGAATTTACAGGGGGCAATCAGCCCCAGCATTTT	CASSEFTGGNQPQHF	TRBD1	15	TRBJ1-5	NA	TRBV2
TGTGCCAGTAGTATACAGGGGGACACTGAAGCTTTCTTT	CASSIQGDTEAFF	TRBD1	13	TRBJ1-1	once	TRBV19
TGCAGCGTTGTGTTCAGTACAGGGAACTATGGCTACACCTTC	CSVVFSTGNYGYTF	NA	14	TRBJ1-2	NA	TRBV29-1
TGTGCCAGCAGCTTCTCCTCACCCCTCCACTTT	CASSFSSPLHF	NA	11	TRBJ1-6	NA	TRBV5-8
TGCGCCAGCAGCTTCAGCGCAGATACGCAGTATTTT	CASSFSADTQYF	NA	12	TRBJ2-3	NA	TRBV5-1
TGTGCCAGCAGCTTGAGAAGGAGCGGAATAGCCTACGAGCAGTACTTC	CASSLRRSGIAYEQYF	NA	16	TRBJ2-7	NA	TRBV13
TGTGCCAGCAGCTTTAGGAGCACCGGGGAGCTGTTTTTT	CASSFRSTGELFF	NA	13	TRBJ2-2	NA	TRBV13